This T cell receptor (beta chain) stems from a study of radiotherapy plus CTLA-4 blockade in lung cancer. This clone showed up just once. V was shortened by 8 bases and J by 2 bases, with 15 bases between the two germline ends. The CDR3 runs 14 residues. Germline CDR1 MDHEN, CDR2 SYDVKM. Some clones are missing from TCRdb's copy, which holds only in-frame ones; the method was immunoSEQ multiplex PCR. The sample yields 43,000 or so clones, roughly four fifths seen once. This receptor was taken from a human donor with non-small cell lung cancer who had a complete response to radiotherapy plus ipilimumab. V gene TRBV28 combines with J gene TRBJ2-5, with D unclear. The specimen was peripheral blood, collected from a patient treated with radiotherapy plus ipilimumab. The CDR3 DNA reads as TGTGCCAGCGGAACGACTCCGGTTCAAGAGACCCAGTACTTC. Protein sequence: CASGTTPVQETQYF.